This entry concerns a single T cell receptor beta chain. It lacks a known antigen. Base quality data are lacking; no much larger clone is found one base away. Donors were healthy HIV-negative adults with no recently reported acute infections or vaccinations. All donors were Caucasian adults living in Nashville, Tennessee, USA. CD4+ T cells were enriched through magnetic negative selection, after which naive cells were positively selected on CD45RA and the remaining negative fraction served as the memory subset. After blood collection by leukapheresis, PBMCs were isolated using Ficoll-Histopaque density gradient centrifugation and then cryopreserved in the vapor phase of liquid nitrogen. Analytical flow cytometry was used to check the purity and quantity of every magnetically sorted T cell population. From each sorted fraction, genomic DNA was isolated and quantified by UV absorbance on a Nanodrop 2000c.

TCR CDR3 regions were amplified from genomic DNA by multiplex PCR using the deep immunoSEQ assay. Extracted genomic DNA from each cell subset was spread evenly across all wells of several immunoSEQ 96-well plates, with each plate serving as a replicate. For sorted subsets, each replicate PCR was loaded with roughly 190 ng genomic DNA, equivalent to some 31,000 T cell genomes. Purified libraries were quantified with a Qubit 3.0 fluorometer, sized on a Bioanalyzer 2100, and re-quantified with the KAPA Library Quantification kit. Every immunoSEQ 96-well plate was sequenced on a dedicated single-read 150-cycle Illumina NextSeq 550 flow cell. The authors processed their data as follows. Because the immunoSEQ output held only junctional sequences and lacked quality scores, the filtering could not match the filtering applied to full-length reads. To assign V/J genes and CDR3, sequences were annotated using PyIR, a Python wrapper for IgBLAST v1.9, with IMGT germline references. Reads were filtered out if the reads had weak V/J assignments (E-value above 1e-6), no CDR3, stop codons, out-of-frame junctions, or ambiguous translated residues. V3J clonotypes were defined as sequences sharing the same inferred V gene, J gene, and CDR3 amino acid sequence. To compute the percentage overlap between repertoires, the number of shared unique clonotypes was divided by the size of the smaller repertoire. RTK rarefaction, the Chao1 estimator, and Recon v2.1 estimates of unobserved clonotypes were used to assess repertoire richness. OLGA was used to compute generation probabilities for all TCRbeta clonotypes that the gDNA method yielded from a few donors. TCRdb re-hosts the immuneACCESS table, in-frame sequences only. Its copies lack some clones; in the studies checked, an unresolved V gene accounts for under half of them, and the cause for the rest is not known. That table furnishes V, J and clone size, whereas the DNA furnished D and trimming. This sample lists some 650,000 clones; about 96% were detected once. The ten top clones hold 0.055% to 0.07% of the sample.

The source of the sample is a study of shared clonotypes between healthy human individuals (dated by TCRdb to 2020 to 2022). General notes on the study: A few men and a couple of women, aged 18 to 49 years, made up the cohort. Between about 0.94 and 8.9 billion PBMCs per donor were obtained by leukapheresis. For each donor, CD4 naive and CD4 memory were each run on three plates, CD8 naive on two plates, and CD8 memory on one plate. The study deeply sequenced blood TCR repertoires of about 5 healthy adults to estimate repertoire size and the extent of clonotype sharing between individuals. To increase sequencing depth and limit assay-specific biases, different laboratories used diverse techniques to prepare libraries and sequence TCR repertoires.

Overall results and qualifications from the work: Sharing across a handful of donors was observed for about 5% of naive CD4, 3.5% of naive CD8, 2% to 2.5% of memory CD4, and 0.4% of memory CD8 clonotypes. Because the study included a small number of donors, the genetic and exposure-history diversity represented was limited. Sampling was restricted to blood, and TCR repertoires in tissue are likely to differ from TCR repertoires in blood. Based on pairwise subsampling, the degree of clonotype sharing among donors was expected to be affected by sequencing depth. Naive subsets generally had larger estimated clonotype richness than memory subsets did. Compared with non-shared clonotypes, clonotypes shared by all four sorted-subset donors had higher generation probabilities. Even with the large sequencing depth, rarefaction of the sorted-subset datasets indicated that sequencing was incomplete.

In the germline V gene, CDR1 corresponds to SNHLY and CDR2 to FYNNEI. Relative to germline, V is missing 10 bases and J is missing 7 bases, with 10 bases of the junction outside any gene match. Measured from the cysteine to the phenylalanine, the CDR3 is 14 residues long. Just the 42-base CDR3 DNA is kept, in frame starting at base 1. The receptor comes from a woman aged 25 to 39 in good health. Sequencing input: naive CD4+ T cells sorted from blood. This specimen's cell subset or site label, interpreted: CD45RA+ positively selected. The chain is encoded by TRBV2 joined to TRBJ1-6; 7 middle bases align to TRBD1. In nucleotide form, the sequence is TGTGCCAACCACAAGCGGGACAGAAATTCACCCCTCCACTTT. Its translation reads: CANHKRDRNSPLHF.